The 31 T cell receptor beta chains presented below share a single source sample, sequenced in a study of CD8+CD57+ T cells in acquired aplastic anemia. Individuals selected for sequencing had exhibited CD8+CD57+ cell expansion on flow cytometry. Genomic DNA constituted the template upon which TCR beta VDJ and CDR3 profiling was performed. TCRdb re-analysed the reads in MiXCR, keeping a single row per CDR3 protein. The sample yields approximately 260,000 distinct CDR3 sequences, 65% to 90% seen once. Sample: sorted CD4+, CD8+, or CD8+CD57+ T cells (not recorded which) from PBMCs. The receptor source for this set is a human donor with aplastic anemia.

The gene calls are TRBV7-2 and TRBJ2-3; perhaps D is TRBD1 or TRBD2 (5 bases each). The CDR3 is made up of 13 amino acids. V lost 3 bases and J lost 6, with 10 bases in between. The germline gives CDR1 SGHTA, CDR2 FQGNSA. CDR3 protein: CASSFGTPDTQYF. The CDR3 DNA reads as TGTGCCAGCAGCTTCGGGACGCCCGATACGCAGTATTTT. The full variable domain, its missing parts supplied by reference TRBV7-2 and TRBJ2-3, is GAGVSQSPSNKVTEKGKDVELRCDPISGHTALYWYRQSLGQGLEFLIYFQGNSAPDKSGLPSDRFSAERTGGSVSTLTIQRTQQEDSAVYLCASSFGTPDTQYFGPGTRLTVL.

About this clonotype itself: This sequence may be a read error, since a much larger clone differs from it by one base. This chain joins TRBV9 and TRBJ2-7, with 8 nucleotides matching TRBD1. From germline, CDR1 is SGDLS and CDR2 YYNGEE. The CDR3 has 16 amino acids. V gave up 4 bases and J gave up 6 bases; unmatched junction bases: 15. The CDR3 is CASSIQGQANLVEQYV. The DNA for the CDR3 is TGTGCCAGCAGCATACAGGGACAGGCGAACCTGGTCGAGCAGTACGTC.

CDR3 loop: CSALDSMNTEAFF. CDR3 nucleotide sequence: TGCAGTGCTCTCGACAGTATGAACACTGAAGCTTTCTTT. V usage is TRBV20-1 and J usage is TRBJ1-1, with D tentatively TRBD1 (5 bases). V was clipped by 5 bases and J by 0 bases, with 10 bases between them. This CDR3 is built from 13 residues. Germline V gene data show CDR1 as DFQATT and CDR2 as SNEGSKA (reference sequence).

This chain joins TRBV9 and TRBJ1-1; D remains ambiguous. Trimming removed 2 bases at V and 1 base at J, with 12 bases between. This CDR3 contains 15 residues. Germline CDR1 is SGDLS and CDR2 is YYNGEE. CDR3 residues: CASSVDRTANTEAFF. CDR3 DNA sequence: TGTGCCAGCAGCGTCGATAGGACCGCGAACACTGAAGCTTTCTTT.

The V gene is TRBV5-6, the J gene TRBJ1-2, with D unclear. Germline assignment: CDR1 SGHDT and CDR2 YYEEEE. The CDR3 loop spans 16 amino acids. Between the trimmed V and J ends, which lost 0 bases and 3 bases, there was a span of 15 bases. The CDR3 loop is CASSLEEEGLDYGYTF. The CDR3 DNA is TGTGCCAGCAGCTTGGAGGAGGAGGGCTTGGACTATGGCTACACCTTC.

The CDR3 loop is CSARDRTMGSPLHF. The DNA of the CDR3 is TGCAGTGCTAGAGATCGAACTATGGGGTCACCCCTCCACTTT. The chain links TRBV20-1 to TRBJ1-6; D is unclear. The CDR3 loop spans 14 amino acids. Trimming shortened V by 0 bases and J by 10 bases, and 13 bases separated the two germline ends. Germline lookup yields CDR1 DFQATT and CDR2 SNEGSKA (reference sequence).

This clonotype was recorded once. CDR3 amino acids: CASRRGYQETQYF. The CDR3 DNA reads as TGTGCCAGCAGGAGGGGGTACCAAGAGACCCAGTACTTC. The chain combines TRBV2 with TRBJ2-5, with D perhaps matching TRBD1 (6 bases). The CDR3 covers 13 residues. CDR1 and CDR2 from the germline V gene are SNHLY and FYNNEI. The V and J ends lost 6 bases and 0 bases respectively, with 8 bases between them. Full variable domain (remainder filled in from reference TRBV2 and TRBJ2-5): EPEVTQTPSHQVTQMGQEVILRCVPISNHLYFYWYRQILGQKVEFLVSFYNNEISEKSEIFDDQFSVERPDGSNFTLKIRSTKLEDSAMYFCASRRGYQETQYFGPGTRLLVL.

This clonotype was seen at least ten times. The V and J genes are TRBV24-1 and TRBJ2-3; 14 positions agree with TRBD2. V shed 6 bases and J 6 bases; nucleotides not matched to a gene: 7. The CDR3 consists of 16 residues. Looked up from germline, CDR1 is KGHDR and CDR2 is SFDVKD. Here the CDR3 DNA reads TGTGCCACCAGTCTTGGACTAGCGGGAGGTCCCGATACGCAGTATTTT. Its protein product is CATSLGLAGGPDTQYF.

The rearrangement links TRBV9 to TRBJ2-6, with a weak D call TRBD2 (5 bases). CDR1 is SGDLS, CDR2 YYNGEE, per germline. V lost 7 bases, J lost 17 bases, and 28 bases lay in between. The CDR3 covers 15 residues. The CDR3 protein is CASGGARTMEYFVTF. CDR3 in DNA: TGTGCCAGCGGAGGAGCTAGGACCATGGAGTACTTCGTGACTTTC. The complete variable domain, with remaining parts taken from reference TRBV9 and TRBJ2-6, reads DSGVTQTPKHLITATGQRVTLRCSPRSGDLSVYWYQQSLDQGLQFLIQYYNGEERAKGNILERFSAQQFPDLHSELNLSSLELGDSALYFCASGGARTMEYFVTFGAGSRLTVL.

The chain is built from TRBV5-5 and TRBJ2-7, with 7 bases matching TRBD1. With 4 bases clipped from V and 1 base from J, the junction kept 17 bases outside the gene matches. CDR1 SGHKS and CDR2 YYEKEE come from the germline V gene (reference sequence). CDR3 size: 18 residues. The CDR3 DNA is TGTGCCAGCAGCCCATTAAGAGACGGGACAGCCCTTTCCTACGAGCAGTACGTC. Residues: CASSPLRDGTALSYEQYV.

Notes on this clonotype: The CDR3 carries no conserved terminal phenylalanine or tryptophan, so it likely arises from a read error. The DNA is omitted, as the CDR3 cannot be located on it reliably, and the CDR3 follows TCRdb's listing. V and J are TRBV2 and TRBJ2-7; the D call TRBD1 from the table was never checked on the DNA. Looked up from germline, CDR1 is SNHLY and CDR2 is FYNNEI. The CDR3 spans 15 residues, counting both ends. CDR3: CASSDEGIHAQFFGP.

The chain employs TRBV7-9 and TRBJ1-5; D remains ambiguous. The CDR3 runs to 14 residues. Trimming cost V 3 bases and J 11 bases, with 17 bases left between them. Germline lookup yields CDR1 SEHNR and CDR2 FQNEAQ (reference sequence). The CDR3 is CASSFPYSGGTQHF. The CDR3 nucleotides read TGTGCCAGCAGCTTTCCGTATAGCGGTGGGACCCAGCATTTT.

For this clonotype: Compared with germline, one end of the junction differs, possibly owing to a read error. The V gene is TRBV7-9, the J gene TRBJ2-3; no reliable D call. The CDR3 has 13 residues. The germline V gene encodes CDR1 SEHNR and CDR2 FQNEAQ (reference sequence). The DNA for the CDR3 is TGTGCCAGCGGCTTGGAAGTCTCAGATACGCAGTATTTT. This translates into CASGLEVSDTQYF.

The chain links TRBV7-8 to TRBJ2-7; a possible D gene is TRBD2 (5 bases). This CDR3 has 18 residues. The V and J ends lost 3 bases and 3 bases respectively, with 24 bases between them. Germline-derived CDR1 and CDR2 are SGHVS and FQNEAQ. CDR3 bases: TGTGCCAGCAGCTTTCATGGAGGTGGCACAACACAGTACTACGAGCAGTACGTC. Translating it yields CASSFHGGGTTQYYEQYV.

On this clonotype itself: The junction shows a germline mismatch at one end, possibly a read error. V gene TRBV7-9 combines with J gene TRBJ2-3; unclear D gene. Germline CDR1 SEHNR, CDR2 FQNEAQ (reference sequence). There are 13 residues in the CDR3. The CDR3 bases are TGTGCCAGCGGCTTCCGAAGCAGAGATACGCACTATTTT. It encodes CASGFRSRDTHYF. The full variable domain, in which reference TRBV7-9 and TRBJ2-3 provide the parts outside the CDR3, is DTGVSQNPRHKITKRGQNVTFRCDPISEHNRLYWYRQTLGQGPEFLTYFQNEAQLEKSRLLSDRFSAERPKGSFSTLEIQRTEQGDSAMYLCASGFRSRDTHYFGPGTRLTVL.

The chain employs TRBV7-9 and TRBJ2-7; no clear D. The CDR3 totals 11 residues. From germline, CDR1 is SEHNR and CDR2 FQNEAQ (reference sequence). V was shortened by 5 bases and J by 4 bases, with 6 bases between the two germline ends. CDR3 DNA: TGTGCCAGCAGCGTGTTTTACGAGCAGTACTTC. Its translation is CASSVFYEQYF.

V is TRBV7-2 and J is TRBJ2-1, with D unresolved. Germline assignment: CDR1 SGHTA and CDR2 FQGNSA. The CDR3 has 16 residues. With 0 bases removed from V and 12 bases from J, the gap between germline ends came to 21 bases. The CDR3 DNA sequence: TGTGCCAGCAGCTTAGCGGCAGGTGACGATACAGATACGCAGTTCTTC. Protein sequence: CASSLAAGDDTDTQFF. The full variable domain, rest sourced from reference TRBV7-2 and TRBJ2-1, is GAGVSQSPSNKVTEKGKDVELRCDPISGHTALYWYRQSLGQGLEFLIYFQGNSAPDKSGLPSDRFSAERTGGSVSTLTIQRTQQEDSAVYLCASSLAAGDDTDTQFFGPGTRLTVL.

Notes on this clonotype: An end of the junction differs from the germline gene, which may be a read error. This chain joins TRBV7-9 and TRBJ2-5; maybe TRBD2 (6 bases). The germline V gene encodes CDR1 SEHNR and CDR2 FQNEAQ (reference sequence). This CDR3 has 14 residues. Written as DNA, the CDR3 is TGTGCCAGCAGCATTCACAGAAGCCGGGGGACCCAGGAGTTC. Translation gives CASSIHRSRGTQEF. Using reference TRBV7-9 and TRBJ2-5 for the parts outside the CDR3, the full variable domain is DTGVSQNPRHKITKRGQNVTFRCDPISEHNRLYWYRQTLGQGPEFLTYFQNEAQLEKSRLLSDRFSAERPKGSFSTLEIQRTEQGDSAMYLCASSIHRSRGTQEFGPGTRLLVL.

For this clonotype: Sequence at one end of the junction differs from germline and may be a read error. This rearrangement joins TRBV7-6 to TRBJ2-1, with 7 bases fitting TRBD2. CDR1 is SGHVS, CDR2 FNYEAQ, per germline. The CDR3 consists of 14 residues. The CDR3 coding sequence is TGTGCCAGCAGCTTAGATGGGGACTACAGTGTGCAGGAGTTC. This sequence encodes CASSLDGDYSVQEF.

This chain uses TRBV7-8 with TRBJ2-3, with a tentative D call TRBD2 (5 bases). The CDR3 runs 13 residues. V lost 3 bases to trimming and J lost 12 bases, with 16 bases between them. CDR1 is SGHVS, CDR2 FQNEAQ, per germline. In DNA form, the CDR3 reads TGTGCCAGCAGCTTCGCGGGCAGTCATAATCAGTATTTT. It yields the protein CASSFAGSHNQYF.

This rearrangement joins TRBV9 to TRBJ2-7, with no clear D. CDR1 is SGDLS, CDR2 YYNGEE, per germline. V lost 2 bases to trimming and J lost 2 bases, with 23 bases between them. The CDR3 is 18 residues long. CDR3 DNA sequence: TGTGCCAGCAGCGTTGGTACCGCCCGAAAACAGCCCCCCTACGAGCAGTACGTC. Protein sequence: CASSVGTARKQPPYEQYV.

On this clonotype: One end of the junction fails to match germline, which may point to a read error. This chain's CDR3 is CASSLELAGGPGTNTQYF. The CDR3 DNA reads TGTGCCAGCAGCTTAGAATTAGCGGGGGGGCCAGGCACAAATACGCAGTATTTT. This chain uses TRBV7-6 with TRBJ2-3; 11 positions match TRBD2. The CDR3 has 18 residues. Germline CDR1 SGHVS, CDR2 FNYEAQ.

The chain links TRBV20-1 to TRBJ1-2; D is undetermined. Per the germline V gene, CDR1 is DFQATT and CDR2 is SNEGSKA (reference sequence). V was shortened by 6 bases and J by 10 bases, with 24 bases between the two germline ends. CDR3 length: 14 amino acids. The CDR3 bases are TGCAGTGCCCGAGCCCTAGCGGGAGAGTTTGACTACACCTTC. Residues: CSARALAGEFDYTF.

The chain is built from TRBV7-9 and TRBJ2-7, with D possibly TRBD1 on 7 matching bases. CDR1 is SEHNR, CDR2 FQNEAQ, per germline (reference sequence). V was trimmed by 5 bases and J by 2 bases, leaving 25 bases between them. The CDR3 spans 18 residues. CDR3: CASSPGPGGHTDTYEQYV. Written as DNA, the CDR3 is TGTGCCAGCAGCCCCGGGCCAGGGGGGCACACAGATACCTACGAGCAGTACGTC.

The chain couples TRBV2 to TRBJ1-1; possible D gene TRBD1, 6 bases. V gave up 8 bases and J gave up 11 bases, with 27 bases separating them. The CDR3 runs to 15 residues. Germline V gene data show CDR1 as SNHLY and CDR2 as FYNNEI. The CDR3 sequence: CASGLGLTGTHDAFF. As DNA, the CDR3 is TGTGCCAGCGGGTTAGGTCTGACAGGTACCCATGATGCTTTCTTT.

V usage is TRBV12-5 and J usage is TRBJ1-1; D remains unclear. CDR1 LGHNT and CDR2 FRNRAP come from the germline V gene. This CDR3 contains 13 residues. With 2 bases removed from V and 7 bases from J, the gap between germline ends came to 11 bases. Here the CDR3 DNA reads TGTGCTAGTGGTTTGACGGGTTATGGTGAAGCTTTCTTT. Protein sequence: CASGLTGYGEAFF.

V usage is TRBV19 and J usage is TRBJ2-5; D is uncertain. The J call may not be correct, given that the DNA end is closer to TRBJ2-1. The germline V gene encodes CDR1 LNHDA and CDR2 SQIVND (reference sequence). The CDR3 is 15 residues long. The CDR3 region has the DNA TGTGCCAGTAGCTTAGCCAACGGAACAAAAGAGGCGCAGTTCTTC. Its protein product is CASSLANGTKEAQFF.

The V and J genes are TRBV6-5 and TRBJ1-1, with 11 bases fitting TRBD1. Trimming took 6 bases from V and 3 from J; bases not matched to a gene: 3. This CDR3 is built from 14 residues. CDR1 is MNHEY and CDR2 is SVGAGI in the germline V gene. The CDR3 sequence: CASRPGQGDTEAFF. CDR3 nucleotides: TGTGCCAGCAGGCCGGGACAGGGGGACACTGAAGCTTTCTTT.

The rearrangement links TRBV19 to TRBJ1-4; D remains unclear. CDR1 LNHDA and CDR2 SQIVND come from the germline V gene (reference sequence). The CDR3 length is 15 residues. The V end was cut by 6 bases, the J end by 7 bases, with 18 bases between. In DNA form, the CDR3 reads TGTGCCAGTAGGAGTACGGGGATTGGGAGTGAAAAACTGTTTTTT. This codes for CASRSTGIGSEKLFF.

As to this clonotype: The conserved phenylalanine or tryptophan normally closing the CDR3 is absent here, so this likely arose from a read error. No DNA is shown, since the ends of the CDR3 on it are uncertain; the CDR3 is the one TCRdb lists. V usage is TRBV7-2 and J usage is TRBJ2-3; the table assigns TRBD2, which was not confirmed against the DNA. The CDR3 sequence runs 13 residues, both termini included. Per the germline V gene, CDR1 is SGHTA and CDR2 is FQGNSA. The CDR3 loop reads CASGLAGGPAQQY.

This rearrangement joins TRBV9 to TRBJ2-1; D tentatively reads TRBD1 or TRBD2 (5 bases each). Germline V lookup: CDR1 SGDLS, CDR2 YYNGEE. The CDR3 is made up of 16 amino acids. V was pared by 3 bases and J by 11 bases, with 24 bases between. CDR3 DNA sequence: TGTGCCAGCAGCGAGGGGACCGCCCGAGATCAGCCCCAGCAGTTCTTC. It yields the protein CASSEGTARDQPQQFF.